This TCR beta chain was identified during a study of T cell responses to AZD1222 COVID-19 vaccine. Study conclusions and caveats: Donors in the cohort were predominantly white British and more often female, and clonal diversity was possibly underestimated. Increased Spike-specific TCR breadth and depth were observed after two AZD1222 doses.

As regards this clone: What it binds is unknown.

Looked up from germline, CDR1 is GTSNPN and CDR2 is SVGIG (reference sequence). Between the trimmed V and J ends, which lost 2 bases and 5 bases, there was a span of 12 bases. The CDR3 sequence is 13 residues long. Libraries were prepared by immunoSEQ multiplex PCR; TCRdb keeps only in-frame clonotypes and omits some of them. Seen here are roughly 85,000 clones, around nine tenths observed once, and the top ten hold 3.3%. The source was peripheral blood, collected 28 days after the second AZD1222 dose. This chain joins TRBV30 and TRBJ1-1; D is unclear. The sequence was obtained from an adult who received the AZD1222 COVID-19 vaccine. The CDR3 sequence is CAWSNLRGTEAFF. In nucleotides, the CDR3 is TGTGCCTGGAGTAACCTAAGAGGGACTGAAGCTTTCTTT.